Below are 14 T cell receptor beta chains sequenced from a single sample in a study of T cell repertoires in cytomegalovirus infection. For these TCRs, the target antigens are not known. TCRdb itself ran the reads through MiXCR, one entry per CDR3 protein. The sample includes roughly 46,000 distinct CDR3 sequences, 20% of them seen just once. The source material was PBMCs, sequenced either directly or after in vitro stimulation (not recorded which). These receptors all stem from a human donor in good health (CMV status not recorded). Some clones in this sample may be carry-over from other donors' samples.

Only a few counts were recorded for this clonotype. The chain carries TRBV7-2 and TRBJ1-6, with no clear D. The length of the CDR3 is 14 residues. Germline V CDR1 and CDR2: SGHTA, FQGNSA. Trimming took 5 bases from V and 3 from J, leaving 8 bases between them. The CDR3 loop reads CASSPGDYNSPLHF. CDR3 nucleotides: TGTGCCAGCAGCCCGGGAGACTATAATTCACCCCTCCACTTT.

This chain connects TRBV12-3 or TRBV12-4 to TRBJ1-5; perhaps TRBD1 as D (6 bases). V shed 3 bases and J shed 8 bases, with 20 bases lying between them. The CDR3 covers 16 residues. CDR3 sequence reads: CASSFLQGGVYEPQHF. DNA for the CDR3: TGTGCCAGCAGTTTTTTACAGGGAGGGGTTTACGAGCCCCAGCATTTT.

This clonotype occurred many times. The chain has TRBV7-2 and TRBJ2-7; 9 bases are shared with TRBD1. After removal of 5 bases from V and 3 bases from J, the junction contained 8 bases not matched to a gene. This CDR3 has 15 residues. Germline V lookup: CDR1 SGHTA, CDR2 FQGNSA. The CDR3 DNA reads TGTGCCAGCAGCCTGGGACAGGGAAGGTTCTACGAGCAGTACTTC. This gives the protein CASSLGQGRFYEQYF.

This clonotype was observed many times. The chain links TRBV5-6 to TRBJ2-3; TRBD2 is a possible D gene (5 bases). Trimming shortened V by 3 bases and J by 0 bases, and 5 bases separated the two germline ends. The germline V gene encodes CDR1 SGHDT and CDR2 YYEEEE. This CDR3 comprises 13 residues. The CDR3: CASSWTSTDTQYF. DNA of the CDR3: TGTGCCAGCAGCTGGACTAGCACAGATACGCAGTATTTT.

The rearrangement joins TRBV4-1 to TRBJ2-1; perhaps TRBD2 as D (5 bases). V was clipped by 6 bases and J by 9 bases, with 15 bases between them. Germline-derived CDR1 and CDR2 are MGHRA and YSYEKL. There are 13 residues in the CDR3. CDR3 protein: CASRLGSGSEQFF. As DNA, the CDR3 is TGCGCCAGCAGGTTAGGGAGTGGGTCTGAGCAGTTCTTC.

This clonotype is a singleton in its sample. The chain recombines TRBV6-5 with TRBJ2-3, with 7 bases lining up with TRBD1. The V gene's germline CDR1 is MNHEY and CDR2 SVGAGI. With 5 bases clipped from V and 0 bases from J, the junction kept 8 bases outside the gene matches. The CDR3 is made up of 16 amino acids. This chain's CDR3 is CASSLTGQQSTDTQYF. CDR3 in DNA: TGTGCCAGCAGTCTGACGGGACAGCAAAGCACAGATACGCAGTATTTT.

This clonotype was seen a handful of times. The rearrangement joins TRBV5-1 to TRBJ2-1, with D perhaps TRBD1 (6 bases). Germline-derived CDR1 and CDR2 are SGHRS and YFSETQ. The ends were cut back, 0 bases at V and 0 bases at J, with 10 bases in the middle. The CDR3 totals 16 residues. DNA for the CDR3: TGCGCCAGCAGCTTGGGGGGGCCGAGCTCCTACAATGAGCAGTTCTTC. It encodes CASSLGGPSSYNEQFF.

The V gene is TRBV12-3 or TRBV12-4, the J gene TRBJ1-1; D gene ambiguous. This CDR3 is 12 amino acids long. Deletions cut 5 bases from V and 5 bases from J, with 9 bases between. CDR3: CASSPGWTEAFF. CDR3 nucleotides: TGTGCCAGCAGTCCTGGGTGGACTGAAGCTTTCTTT.

The sample holds a few counts of this clonotype. This chain joins TRBV4-1 and TRBJ2-7; a possible D gene is TRBD1 (5 bases). Germline V gene lookup returns CDR1 MGHRA and CDR2 YSYEKL. This CDR3 has 14 amino acids. V was clipped by 4 bases and J by 2 bases, with 12 bases between them. CDR3 region: CASSPRQSAYEQYF. The CDR3 DNA sequence: TGCGCCAGCAGCCCTAGACAGAGTGCCTACGAGCAGTACTTC.

At least ten counts were recorded for this clonotype. V is TRBV19 and J is TRBJ1-6; D is perhaps TRBD1 (6 bases). The germline gives CDR1 LNHDA, CDR2 SQIVND (reference sequence). This CDR3 has 15 amino acids. With 10 bases removed from V and 10 bases from J, the gap between germline ends came to 23 bases. In nucleotides, the CDR3 is TGTGCCACCAGGGGTTTGGCAGGGAAAGCCTCACCCCTCCACTTT. It specifies CATRGLAGKASPLHF.

At least ten counts were recorded for this clonotype. The rearrangement joins TRBV28 to TRBJ2-7, with 9 bases identical to TRBD2. CDR1 and CDR2 (germline): MDHEN, SYDVKM. CDR3 size: 14 residues. Unmatched junction bases numbered 4, after V lost 4 bases and J lost 3 bases. The CDR3 sequence is CASSSAGGSYEQYF. CDR3 DNA: TGTGCCAGCAGTTCCGCGGGGGGGAGCTACGAGCAGTACTTC.

The chain links TRBV6-1 to TRBJ2-7, with 7 bases aligning to TRBD1. The CDR3 spans 14 residues. CDR1 is MNHNS, CDR2 SASEGT, per germline. With V trimmed by 0 bases and J by 4 bases, 3 bases remained unmatched. CDR3 sequence reads: CASSEAVQGYEQYV. CDR3 bases: TGTGCCAGCAGTGAAGCCGTACAGGGGTACGAGCAGTACGTC.

This clonotype has just a few counts. The rearrangement joins TRBV27 to TRBJ1-1; 7 bases are shared with TRBD1. The germline gives CDR1 MNHEY, CDR2 SMNVEV (reference sequence). There are 16 residues in the CDR3. Unmatched junction bases numbered 20, after V lost 6 bases and J lost 10 bases. CDR3 protein: CASRGLGDRYFGLAFF. CDR3 nucleotides: TGTGCCAGCAGAGGGCTCGGGGACAGATATTTCGGGCTAGCTTTCTTT.

This clonotype has only a few counts. J is TRBJ2-7 and V is TRBV15, with 11 bases lining up with TRBD2. V gave up 8 bases and J gave up 2 bases; unmatched junction bases: 8. The CDR3 totals 15 residues. In germline, CDR1 is LNHNV, CDR2 YYDKDF (reference sequence). This chain's CDR3 is CATAEGTSGAYEQYF. In DNA, the CDR3 is TGTGCCACCGCGGAAGGGACTAGCGGAGCCTACGAGCAGTACTTC.